This passage covers 23 T cell receptor beta chains from one sample sequenced in a study of blood T cell repertoires in COVID-19. Profiling relied on immunoSEQ multiplex PCR, and the TCRdb table lists in-frame clones only, not all of them. The profile shows 130,000 or so clones, almost 85% of them singletons. The sequencing input was peripheral blood. These receptors all come from a man between 60 and 70 years old with acute or convalescent COVID-19.

V is TRBV19 and J is TRBJ2-7; TRBD1 is a possible D gene (5 bases). Germline lookup yields CDR1 LNHDA and CDR2 SQIVND (reference sequence). Trimming stripped 1 base from V and 4 bases from J, with 8 bases between. CDR3 length equals 13 residues. The CDR3 loop reads CASSIARDYEQYF. The CDR3 coding sequence is TGTGCCAGTAGTATAGCCAGGGATTACGAGCAGTACTTC.

V and J are TRBV12-3 or TRBV12-4 and TRBJ2-7, with a weak D call TRBD1 (5 bases). The V and J ends lost 3 bases and 1 base respectively, with 7 bases between them. The CDR3 spans 13 residues. The CDR3 spells CASSLDISYEQYF. The CDR3 DNA reads as TGTGCCAGCAGTTTGGACATATCCTACGAGCAGTACTTC.

The V call is TRBV27, the J call TRBJ2-2; 10 nucleotides match TRBD1. Germline V lookup: CDR1 MNHEY, CDR2 SMNVEV (reference sequence). The CDR3 loop spans 16 amino acids. V was clipped by 5 bases and J by 5 bases; unmatched bases: 8. In DNA form, the CDR3 reads TGTGCCAGCAGTACCCGGGACAGGGGTAAAACCGGGGAGCTGTTTTTT. This sequence encodes CASSTRDRGKTGELFF.

The genes are TRBV27 and TRBJ1-3; the D gene is possibly TRBD1 (5 bases). Looked up from germline, CDR1 is MNHEY and CDR2 is SMNVEV (reference sequence). CDR3 length: 17 residues. Trimming took off 2 bases at V and 0 bases at J, with 14 bases between the two ends. CDR3 sequence reads: CASSLRQGLSSGNTIYF. The CDR3 DNA follows: TGTGCCAGCAGTTTACGGCAGGGACTTAGCTCTGGAAACACCATATATTTT.

The gene calls are TRBV5-1 and TRBJ2-5, with 7 nucleotides matching TRBD1. Per the germline V gene, CDR1 is SGHRS and CDR2 is YFSETQ. Germline trimming cut 2 bases from V and 1 base from J; bases unmatched to any gene: 2. This CDR3 is 14 amino acids long. CDR3 residues: CASSLNRGQETQYF. CDR3 DNA sequence: TGCGCCAGCAGCTTAAACAGGGGCCAAGAGACCCAGTACTTC.

J is TRBJ2-3 and V is TRBV2; D is uncertain. Germline assignment: CDR1 SNHLY and CDR2 FYNNEI. CDR3 length equals 14 residues. The ends were cut back, 1 base at V and 1 base at J, with 6 bases in the middle. The CDR3 loop reads CASSEGLGTDTQYF. DNA of the CDR3: TGTGCCAGCAGTGAAGGGCTGGGCACAGATACGCAGTATTTT.

This clone is a singleton in its sample. In DNA, the CDR3 is TGTGCCAGCAGTGGGTCCTCGTTGACAGGCTATTCCTATGGCTACACCTTC. Translation gives CASSGSSLTGYSYGYTF. V is TRBV27 and J is TRBJ1-2; maybe TRBD1 (6 bases). V gave up 5 bases and J gave up 4 bases, with 23 bases separating them. Germline V gene data show CDR1 as MNHEY and CDR2 as SMNVEV (reference sequence). The CDR3 is made up of 17 amino acids.

The rearrangement joins TRBV29-1 to TRBJ1-1; no definite D call. The CDR3 length is 13 residues. Looked up from germline, CDR1 is SQVTM and CDR2 is ANQGSEA. V was pared by 6 bases and J by 1 base, with 12 bases between. CDR3 in amino acids: CSVRAGGNTEAFF. The CDR3 DNA follows: TGCAGCGTCAGAGCCGGAGGGAACACTGAAGCTTTCTTT.

V and J are TRBV6-1 and TRBJ1-1; D gene uncertain. The CDR3 runs to 19 residues. CDR1 is MNHNS, CDR2 SASEGT, per germline. The V gene lost 0 bases and the J gene lost 1 base, with 21 bases spanning the gap. The chain's CDR3 is CASSEAGRAGRVGNTEAFF. In DNA, the CDR3 is TGTGCCAGCAGTGAAGCAGGGCGGGCCGGTCGCGTGGGGAACACTGAAGCTTTCTTT.

The chain links TRBV5-4 to TRBJ2-5; tentative D call: TRBD2 (5 bases). Trimming left V 0 bases short and J 1 base short, with 7 bases between. The CDR3 loop spans 14 amino acids. CDR1 and CDR2 (germline): SGHNT, YYREEE (reference sequence). In DNA, the CDR3 is TGTGCCAGCAGCTTGGTGGACTCCCAAGAGACCCAGTACTTC. Translating it yields CASSLVDSQETQYF.

This clone was counted a few times. The chain combines TRBV27 with TRBJ2-2, with D maybe TRBD2 (6 bases). This CDR3 comprises 13 residues. Trimming left V 8 bases short and J 6 bases short, with 13 bases between. The V gene's germline CDR1 is MNHEY and CDR2 SMNVEV (reference sequence). CDR3 sequence: CASWAWGAGELFF. The CDR3 bases are TGTGCCAGCTGGGCCTGGGGGGCCGGGGAGCTGTTTTTT.

J is TRBJ1-3 and V is TRBV19; D remains unclear. The V end lost 4 bases, the J end lost 0 bases, and 10 bases lay between the germline ends. The germline V gene has CDR1 LNHDA and CDR2 SQIVND (reference sequence). The length of the CDR3 is 15 residues. The CDR3 region has the DNA TGTGCCAGTAGTACCTCCCCCTCCTCTGGAAACACCATATATTTT. As protein: CASSTSPSSGNTIYF.

The J gene is TRBJ2-5, the V gene TRBV19; 10 bases fit TRBD2. Looked up from germline, CDR1 is LNHDA and CDR2 is SQIVND (reference sequence). V was pared by 5 bases and J by 2 bases, with 8 bases of the junction left unmatched. CDR3 length: 16 amino acids. The CDR3 reads CASSLPSGGLQETQYF. CDR3 bases: TGTGCCAGTAGTCTTCCTAGCGGGGGACTGCAAGAGACCCAGTACTTC.

In DNA, the CDR3 is TGTGCCTGGAGTTACCCAGGGGCAGGTTATGGCTACACCTTC. This codes for CAWSYPGAGYGYTF. The rearrangement links TRBV30 to TRBJ1-2, with D perhaps matching TRBD1 (6 bases). CDR1 is GTSNPN and CDR2 is SVGIG in the germline V gene (reference sequence). The CDR3 extends over 14 amino acids. Deletions cut 2 bases from V and 5 bases from J, with 15 bases between.

This clone was seen a handful of times. The chain has TRBV27 and TRBJ2-7; D perhaps matches TRBD1 (7 bases). Looked up from germline, CDR1 is MNHEY and CDR2 is SMNVEV (reference sequence). The length of the CDR3 is 14 residues. Trimming stripped 6 bases from V and 1 base from J, with 13 bases between. The chain's CDR3 is CASRNRGGSYEQYF. The CDR3 coding sequence is TGTGCCAGCAGGAACAGGGGAGGTTCCTACGAGCAGTACTTC.

The genes are TRBV27 and TRBJ2-7; perhaps TRBD2 as D (5 bases). CDR1 and CDR2 (germline): MNHEY, SMNVEV (reference sequence). Trimming cost V 6 bases and J 2 bases, with 17 bases left between them. The CDR3 is made up of 15 amino acids. As DNA, the CDR3 is TGTGCCAGCAGCTCCCTCAGCGGTTATACCTACGAGCAGTACTTC. Amino acids: CASSSLSGYTYEQYF.

The rearrangement joins TRBV19 to TRBJ1-1; no reliable D call. The germline V gene has CDR1 LNHDA and CDR2 SQIVND (reference sequence). V lost 3 bases and J 1 base, leaving 3 bases between the germline ends. This CDR3 spans 12 amino acids. The CDR3 loop reads CASSIGNTEAFF. The CDR3 DNA is TGTGCCAGTAGTATCGGGAACACTGAAGCTTTCTTT. Supplemented by reference TRBV19 and TRBJ1-1, the full variable domain reads DGGITQSPKYLFRKEGQNVTLSCEQNLNHDAMYWYRQDPGQGLRLIYYSQIVNDFQKGDIAEGYSVSREKKESFPLTVTSAQKNPTAFYLCASSIGNTEAFFGQGTRLTVV.

The chain combines TRBV7-9 with TRBJ1-1, with TRBD1 matching over 8 bases. V gave up 2 bases and J gave up 8 bases; unmatched junction bases: 4. The CDR3 length is 13 residues. Germline V gene lookup returns CDR1 SEHNR and CDR2 FQNEAQ (reference sequence). This CDR3 reads CASSLSGGSEAFF. The CDR3 DNA reads TGTGCCAGCAGCTTATCAGGGGGCTCCGAAGCTTTCTTT.

The J gene is TRBJ1-3, the V gene TRBV5-1; D is perhaps TRBD1 (5 bases). Germline-derived CDR1 and CDR2 are SGHRS and YFSETQ. This CDR3 spans 16 amino acids. V lost 2 bases and J lost 0, with 12 bases in between. This chain's CDR3 is CASSLDSPTSGNTIYF. The CDR3 DNA follows: TGCGCCAGCAGCTTAGACAGTCCGACCTCTGGAAACACCATATATTTT.

The chain has TRBV5-4 and TRBJ2-1; D might be TRBD1 (5 bases). This CDR3 is 15 amino acids long. V was clipped by 5 bases and J by 3 bases, with 15 bases between them. CDR1 is SGHNT and CDR2 is YYREEE in the germline V gene (reference sequence). The CDR3 region has the DNA TGTGCCAGCAGTCGAGACAGAAAGAACTACAATGAGCAGTTCTTC. This gives the protein CASSRDRKNYNEQFF.

J is TRBJ2-1 and V is TRBV10-1; tentatively, D is TRBD1 (6 bases). Trimming shortened V by 4 bases and J by 6 bases, and 10 bases separated the two germline ends. The CDR3 sequence is 13 residues long. Germline lookup yields CDR1 WNHNN and CDR2 SYGVQD (reference sequence). The CDR3 DNA reads as TGCGCCAGCAGTGCCCTCAGGGGCAATGAGCAGTTCTTC. It yields the protein CASSALRGNEQFF.

The rearrangement uses TRBV5-4 and TRBJ1-2; 9 bases line up with TRBD1. Losses at the gene ends were 1 base for V and 1 base for J; bases not matched to a gene: 11. Germline CDR1 reads SGHNT; CDR2 reads YYREEE (reference sequence). The CDR3 is made up of 18 amino acids. CDR3 region: CASSLFLRTDRGNYGYTF. In nucleotides, the CDR3 is TGTGCCAGCAGCTTGTTTCTGCGAACGGACAGGGGTAACTATGGCTACACCTTC.

This rearrangement joins TRBV9 to TRBJ2-7; TRBD2 matches 8 bases. This CDR3 has 15 residues. Germline V gene sequence: CDR1 SGDLS, CDR2 YYNGEE. The V gene end was trimmed by 3 bases and the J gene end by 4 bases; junction bases not matched to a gene: 9. CDR3 nucleotides: TGTGCCAGCAGCGCGGGAGGGGGAATTCAATACGAGCAGTACTTC. It translates to CASSAGGGIQYEQYF.